These 2 T cell receptor beta chains came from one sample sequenced in a study of technical replicates of blood from a few donors. Generated by immunoSEQ multiplex PCR, the TCRdb table keeps only in-frame clones and is missing some. The data show approximately 92,000 clones, with about 95% seen just once and around 0.21% held by the top ten. Sequencing used T cells isolated from PBMCs. These receptors were taken from a human donor in good health.

V gene TRBV5-4 combines with J gene TRBJ2-2, with 7 bases that match TRBD1. Germline V CDR1 and CDR2: SGHNT, YYREEE (reference sequence). J was trimmed by 6 bases and V by 2 bases; bases with no gene match: 7. The CDR3 runs 15 residues. This CDR3 reads CASSFRQGRPGELFF. CDR3 coding DNA: TGTGCCAGCAGCTTCCGACAGGGACGGCCCGGGGAGCTGTTTTTT.

This chain uses TRBV10-1 with TRBJ2-3, with D possibly being TRBD2 (6 bases). Between the trimmed V and J ends, which lost 2 bases and 6 bases, there was a span of 9 bases. There are 13 residues in the CDR3. Germline CDR1 WNHNN, CDR2 SYGVQD (reference sequence). This CDR3 reads CASSEHSGDTQYF. CDR3 coding DNA: TGCGCCAGCAGTGAGCACAGCGGGGATACGCAGTATTTT.